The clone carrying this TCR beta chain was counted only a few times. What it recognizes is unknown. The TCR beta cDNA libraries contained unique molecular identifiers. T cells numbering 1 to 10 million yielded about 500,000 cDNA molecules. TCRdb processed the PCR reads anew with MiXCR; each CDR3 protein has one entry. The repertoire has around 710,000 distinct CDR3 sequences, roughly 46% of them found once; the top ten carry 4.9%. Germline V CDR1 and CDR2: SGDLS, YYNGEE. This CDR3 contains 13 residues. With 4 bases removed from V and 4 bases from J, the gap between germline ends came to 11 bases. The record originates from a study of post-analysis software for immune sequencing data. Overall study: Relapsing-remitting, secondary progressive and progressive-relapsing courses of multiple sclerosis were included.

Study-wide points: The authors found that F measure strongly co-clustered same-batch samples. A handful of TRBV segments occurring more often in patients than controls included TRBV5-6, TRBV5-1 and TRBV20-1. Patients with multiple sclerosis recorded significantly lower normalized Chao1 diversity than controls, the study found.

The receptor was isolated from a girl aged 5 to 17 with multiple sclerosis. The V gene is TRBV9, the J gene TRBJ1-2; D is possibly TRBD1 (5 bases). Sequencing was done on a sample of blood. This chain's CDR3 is CASSSGGSYGYTF. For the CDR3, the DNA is TGTGCCAGCAGCAGCGGGGGTTCCTATGGCTACACCTTC. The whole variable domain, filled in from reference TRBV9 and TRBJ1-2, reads DSGVTQTPKHLITATGQRVTLRCSPRSGDLSVYWYQQSLDQGLQFLIQYYNGEERAKGNILERFSAQQFPDLHSELNLSSLELGDSALYFCASSSGGSYGYTFGSGTRLTVV.